One and the same sample provided the 14 T cell receptor beta chains below, sequenced in a study of cytomegalovirus exposure and HLA in healthy donors. PCR used 60 Vbeta primers and 13 Jbeta primers. Using immunoSEQ multiplex PCR, the repertoire was profiled, and TCRdb retains in-frame clones only, with some absent. The top ten clones hold 3% to 3.5% of a sample with 150,000 or so clones, around 80% of them seen once. Input material: PBMCs. These receptors all come from a man younger than 35 in good health and CMV-seropositive.

The chain employs TRBV9 and TRBJ2-3; weak D call: TRBD2 (6 bases). Germline V CDR1 and CDR2: SGDLS, YYNGEE. Trimming removed 0 bases at V and 4 bases at J, with 9 bases between. This CDR3 has 14 amino acids. Written as DNA, the CDR3 is TGTGCCAGCAGCGTAGACGGGGGAGCAGATACGCAGTATTTT. Its protein is CASSVDGGADTQYF.

This clone was observed a few times. This sequence joins TRBV11-2 and TRBJ2-7, with 11 bases matching TRBD2. The CDR3 spans 16 residues. J was trimmed by 0 bases and V by 5 bases; bases with no gene match: 6. Germline V CDR1 and CDR2: SGHAT, FQNNGV. The CDR3 DNA reads as TGTGCCAGCAGCCAAGATGGGACTAGCGGCTCCTACGAGCAGTACTTC. Translating it yields CASSQDGTSGSYEQYF.

The chain recombines TRBV15 with TRBJ1-1, with TRBD1 identical over 9 bases. Germline CDR1 reads LNHNV; CDR2 reads YYDKDF (reference sequence). The CDR3 spans 16 residues. The ends lost 5 bases at V and 2 bases at J; junction bases unmatched: 9. For the CDR3, the DNA is TGTGCCACCAGCCGCCGGACAGGGGCGGGTAACACTGAAGCTTTCTTT. Encoded protein: CATSRRTGAGNTEAFF.

The rearrangement uses TRBV27 and TRBJ2-7; 9 bases match TRBD1. J gave up 0 bases and V 3 bases, and 0 bases lay outside the gene matches. CDR3 size: 14 residues. Germline CDR1 and CDR2: MNHEY and SMNVEV (reference sequence). In DNA form, the CDR3 reads TGTGCCAGCAGTTTGACAGGGGGCTCCTACGAGCAGTACTTC. Residues: CASSLTGGSYEQYF.

In its sample, this clone was seen a few times. The rearrangement links TRBV6-5 to TRBJ2-1; 7 positions match TRBD2. Germline loops: CDR1 MNHEY, CDR2 SVGAGI. The CDR3 extends over 11 amino acids. J lost 6 bases, V lost 8 bases, and 1 base had no gene match. The CDR3 loop reads CASQRGNEQFF. CDR3 DNA sequence: TGTGCCAGCCAGCGGGGCAATGAGCAGTTCTTC.

The chain links TRBV19 to TRBJ2-7, with TRBD1 matching 8 bases. Trimming at V came to 5 bases and at J to 0 bases, leaving 18 bases not matched to a gene. Germline values: CDR1 LNHDA, CDR2 SQIVND (reference sequence). The CDR3 runs 19 residues. The CDR3 reads CASSLYSPAGTGSSYEQYF. The CDR3, as DNA: TGTGCCAGTAGTCTCTACTCACCGGCCGGGACAGGATCCTCCTACGAGCAGTACTTC.

The CDR3 reads CASSQDRANTEAFF. DNA for the CDR3: TGCGCCAGCAGCCAAGACAGGGCGAACACTGAAGCTTTCTTT. The rearrangement joins TRBV4-1 to TRBJ1-1; TRBD1 might be the D (5 bases). This CDR3 is 14 amino acids long. Trimming removed 0 bases at V and 1 base at J, with 6 bases between. Germline V lookup: CDR1 MGHRA, CDR2 YSYEKL.

This clone was found a few times. This sequence joins TRBV30 and TRBJ2-7; D perhaps matches TRBD2 (6 bases). CDR3 length: 13 amino acids. The ends were cut back, 4 bases at V and 3 bases at J, with 13 bases in the middle. CDR1 is GTSNPN, CDR2 SVGIG, per germline (reference sequence). The CDR3 region has the DNA TGTGCCTGGACCACGCGGGACGGCTACGAGCAGTACTTC. This gives the protein CAWTTRDGYEQYF.

The V and J genes are TRBV4-1 and TRBJ2-1, with D perhaps TRBD2 (5 bases). The CDR3 is 17 residues long. The V and J ends lost 1 base and 4 bases respectively, with 17 bases between them. The germline V gene encodes CDR1 MGHRA and CDR2 YSYEKL. The CDR3 region has the DNA TGCGCCAGCAGCCAAGCCCTTGCGGGTTTTTCTTACAATGAGCAGTTCTTC. It encodes CASSQALAGFSYNEQFF.

The rearrangement uses TRBV2 and TRBJ1-4; maybe TRBD1 (6 bases). The germline V and J ends were trimmed by 5 bases and 2 bases, with 12 bases remaining between them. From germline, CDR1 is SNHLY and CDR2 FYNNEI. This CDR3 has 15 amino acids. The CDR3 sequence is CASSPTGTTNEKLFF. The CDR3 DNA reads as TGTGCCAGCAGTCCCACAGGGACCACTAATGAAAAACTGTTTTTT.

The V gene is TRBV18, the J gene TRBJ1-1; a possible D gene is TRBD1 (6 bases). CDR1 is KGHSH and CDR2 is LQKENI in the germline V gene. Trimming removed 3 bases at V and 6 bases at J, with 11 bases between. This CDR3 comprises 13 residues. CDR3 residues: CASSPPTGPEAFF. In DNA form, the CDR3 reads TGTGCCAGCTCACCCCCAACAGGGCCTGAAGCTTTCTTT.

This clone was picked up a small number of times. The V and J genes are TRBV5-1 and TRBJ1-1; TRBD1 aligns across 9 bases. The germline V gene has CDR1 SGHRS and CDR2 YFSETQ. The CDR3 covers 15 residues. J lost 4 bases, V lost 4 bases, and 8 bases had no gene match. The CDR3 sequence is CASSNGTGLSTEAFF. As DNA, the CDR3 is TGCGCCAGCAGCAACGGGACAGGGCTTAGCACTGAAGCTTTCTTT.

A single count supports this clone. The rearrangement joins TRBV29-1 to TRBJ1-1, with D possibly TRBD1 on 6 matching bases. The CDR3 totals 14 residues. Germline-derived CDR1 and CDR2 are SQVTM and ANQGSEA. V was pared by 7 bases and J by 1 base, with 16 bases between. The CDR3 sequence is CSAAHAGANTEAFF. For the CDR3, the DNA is TGCAGCGCTGCCCATGCAGGGGCGAACACTGAAGCTTTCTTT.

The V gene is TRBV5-1, the J gene TRBJ2-5, with 9 bases matching TRBD1. The junction had 12 bases not matched to a gene; V was cut back by 5 bases and J by 4 bases. Germline V gene sequence: CDR1 SGHRS, CDR2 YFSETQ. The CDR3 spans 16 residues. The DNA of the CDR3 is TGCGCCAGCAGTCTCCGGGGGACAGGGAGGATAGAGACCCAGTACTTC. This sequence encodes CASSLRGTGRIETQYF. Together with reference TRBV5-1 and TRBJ2-5, the CDR3 gives the full variable domain: KAGVTQTPRYLIKTRGQQVTLSCSPISGHRSVSWYQQTPGQGLQFLFEYFSETQRNKGNFPGRFSGRQFSNSRSEMNVSTLELGDSALYLCASSLRGTGRIETQYFGPGTRLLVL.